This T cell receptor beta chain originates from a study of blood T cells in healthy people across ages. Using a J-beta primer mix together with a sample-barcoded 5' primer, a second PCR was run for roughly 7 to 12 cycles. TCRdb passed the 5' RACE reads through MiXCR, listing each CDR3 protein once. The sample yields about a million distinct CDR3 sequences, approximately 38% seen once. V gave up 6 bases and J gave up 3 bases, with 20 bases separating them. The CDR3 sequence is 16 residues long. CDR1 is SGHVS and CDR2 is FQNEAQ in the germline V gene. The authors extracted at least 5.5 micrograms of total RNA per sample. There are a few counts of this clonotype.

The sequence was collected from a man between 18 and 35 years old in good health. Sequencing was done on a sample of blood. The chain joins TRBV7-8 to TRBJ1-2; a possible D gene is TRBD1 (6 bases). In DNA, the CDR3 is TGTGCCAGCAGTAGACAGGCCTCCTTGGCGGACTATGGCTACACCTTC. Protein sequence: CASSRQASLADYGYTF.